The clone carrying this T cell receptor (beta chain) was observed a few times. The antigen remains unidentified. CD25-based Treg depletion was applied to purified naive CD4+ T cells. General study points: Whole repertoires were not studied in the larger cohort, only one V-J beta rearrangement. Greatest tumor Treg TCR overlap was with tumor naive CD4+ cells.

The CDR3 runs 14 residues. Trimming removed 5 bases from V and 0 bases from J, with 8 bases in between. After constant-region reverse-primer amplification, full-length variable regions underwent semi-nested PCR with Nested Universal Primer A. TCRdb redid the calling of the 5' RACE reads with MiXCR, one entry per CDR3 protein. The sample consists of 45,000 to 55,000 distinct CDR3 sequences, around 24% of them appearing once. The V and J genes are TRBV12-3 or TRBV12-4 and TRBJ1-5; no clear D gene. Sequences were obtained from tumor-infiltrating naive CD4+ T cells sorted from the breast tumor. Subset defined: naive CD4+ T cells, CD4+CD45RA+CD25-. This sequence was found in a female donor with breast cancer. CDR3 protein: CASSPGSSNQPQHF. CDR3 coding DNA: TGTGCCAGCAGTCCGGGGTCTAGCAATCAGCCCCAGCATTTT.